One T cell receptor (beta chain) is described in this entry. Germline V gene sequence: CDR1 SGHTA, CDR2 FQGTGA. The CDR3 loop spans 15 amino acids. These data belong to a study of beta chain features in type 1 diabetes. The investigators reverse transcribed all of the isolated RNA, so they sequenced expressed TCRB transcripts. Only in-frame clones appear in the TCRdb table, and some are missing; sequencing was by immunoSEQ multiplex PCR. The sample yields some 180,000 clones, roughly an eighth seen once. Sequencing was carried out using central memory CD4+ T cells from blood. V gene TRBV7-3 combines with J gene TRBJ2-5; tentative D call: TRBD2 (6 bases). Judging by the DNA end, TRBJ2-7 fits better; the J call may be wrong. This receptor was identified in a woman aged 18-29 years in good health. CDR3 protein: CASSSSRGGIHEQYF. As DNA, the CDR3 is TGTGCCAGCAGCTCCTCTCGCGGCGGGATCCACGAGCAGTACTTC.